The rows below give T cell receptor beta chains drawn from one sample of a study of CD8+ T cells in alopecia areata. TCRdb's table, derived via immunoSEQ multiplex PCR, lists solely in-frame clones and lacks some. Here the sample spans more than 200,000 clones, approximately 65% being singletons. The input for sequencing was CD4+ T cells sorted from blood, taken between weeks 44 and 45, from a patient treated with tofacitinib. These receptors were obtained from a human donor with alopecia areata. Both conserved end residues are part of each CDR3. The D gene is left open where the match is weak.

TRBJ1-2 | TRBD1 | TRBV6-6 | CASSLDRVRGYGYTF | TGTGCCAGCAGTTTGGACAGGGTACGGGGCTATGGCTACACCTTC
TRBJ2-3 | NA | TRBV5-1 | CASSSVLASTDTQYF | TGCGCCAGCAGCTCCGTACTAGCATCCACAGATACGCAGTATTTT
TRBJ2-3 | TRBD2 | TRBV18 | CASSPLASGNTDTQYF | TGTGCCAGCTCACCACTAGCTAGCGGGAACACAGATACGCAGTATTTT
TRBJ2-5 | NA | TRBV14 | CASSQAETQYF | TGTGCCAGCAGCCAAGCGGAGACCCAGTACTTC
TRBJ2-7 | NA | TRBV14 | CASSHRGGQGAEEQYF | TGTGCCAGCAGCCACCGGGGGGGACAGGGTGCGGAAGAGCAGTACTTC
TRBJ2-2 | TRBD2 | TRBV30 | CAWSVRGLAGGRGTGELFF | TGTGCCTGGAGTGTACGGGGACTAGCGGGGGGCCGGGGCACCGGGGAGCTGTTTTTT
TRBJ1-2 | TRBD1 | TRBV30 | CAWKLGQGYRGYTF | TGTGCCTGGAAGCTGGGACAGGGGTATAGAGGCTACACCTTC
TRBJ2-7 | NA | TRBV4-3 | CASSQDINREQYF | TGCGCCAGCAGCCAAGATATTAACCGCGAGCAGTACTTC
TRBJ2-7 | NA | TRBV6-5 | CASSYLGPSDEQYF | TGTGCCAGCAGTTACTTAGGACCAAGTGACGAGCAGTACTTC
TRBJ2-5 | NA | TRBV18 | CASSPEEKTQYF | TGTGCCAGCTCACCCGAGGAGAAGACCCAGTACTTC
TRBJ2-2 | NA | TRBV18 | CASSPFAGGAANTGELFF | TGTGCCAGCTCACCATTTGCTGGTGGAGCAGCGAACACCGGGGAGCTGTTTTTT
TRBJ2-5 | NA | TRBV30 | CAWARETQYF | TGTGCCTGGGCTAGGGAGACCCAGTACTTC
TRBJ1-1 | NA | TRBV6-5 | CASSLNFGENTEAFF | TGTGCCAGCAGTTTAAATTTTGGGGAAAACACTGAAGCTTTCTTT
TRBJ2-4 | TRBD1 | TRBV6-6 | CASRPGTGGMGNIQYF | TGTGCCAGCAGGCCCGGGACAGGGGGCATGGGGAACATTCAGTACTTC
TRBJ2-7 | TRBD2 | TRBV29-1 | CSARLAGGPYEQYF | TGCAGCGCGCGACTAGCGGGGGGACCCTACGAGCAGTACTTC